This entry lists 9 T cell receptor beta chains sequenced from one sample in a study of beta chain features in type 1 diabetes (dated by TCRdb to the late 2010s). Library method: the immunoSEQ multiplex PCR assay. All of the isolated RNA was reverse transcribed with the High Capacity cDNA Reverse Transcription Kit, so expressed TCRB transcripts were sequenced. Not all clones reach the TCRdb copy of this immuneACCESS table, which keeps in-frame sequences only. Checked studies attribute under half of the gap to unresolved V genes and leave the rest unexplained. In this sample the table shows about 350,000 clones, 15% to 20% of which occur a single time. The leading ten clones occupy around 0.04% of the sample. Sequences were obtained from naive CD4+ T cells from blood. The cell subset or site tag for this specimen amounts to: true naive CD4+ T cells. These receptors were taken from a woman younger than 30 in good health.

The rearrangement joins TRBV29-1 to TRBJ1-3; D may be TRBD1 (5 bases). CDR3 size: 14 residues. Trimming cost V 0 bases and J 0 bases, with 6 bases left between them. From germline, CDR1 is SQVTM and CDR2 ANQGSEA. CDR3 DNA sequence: TGCAGCGTTGAAGACAGGGACTCTGGAAACACCATATATTTT. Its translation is CSVEDRDSGNTIYF. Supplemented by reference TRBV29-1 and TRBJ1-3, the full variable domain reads SAVISQKPSRDICQRGTSLTIQCQVDSQVTMMFWYRQQPGQSLTLIATANQGSEATYESGFVIDKFPISRPNLTFSTLTVSNMSPEDSSIYLCSVEDRDSGNTIYFGEGSWLTVV.

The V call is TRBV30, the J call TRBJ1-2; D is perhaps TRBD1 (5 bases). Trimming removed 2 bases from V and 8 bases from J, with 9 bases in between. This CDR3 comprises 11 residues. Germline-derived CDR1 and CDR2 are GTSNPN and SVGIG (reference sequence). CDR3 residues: CAWSSEGGYTF. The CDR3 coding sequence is TGTGCCTGGAGTTCGGAGGGGGGCTACACCTTC.

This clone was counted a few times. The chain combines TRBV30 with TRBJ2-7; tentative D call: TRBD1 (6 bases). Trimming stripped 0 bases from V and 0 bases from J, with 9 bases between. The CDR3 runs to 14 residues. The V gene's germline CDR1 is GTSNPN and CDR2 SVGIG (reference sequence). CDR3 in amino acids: CAWSVKGDSYEQYF. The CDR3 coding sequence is TGTGCCTGGAGTGTAAAGGGGGACTCCTACGAGCAGTACTTC.

CDR3 bases: TGCGCCAGCAGCCCGGGTGCGAGCGGGCGAGAGACCCAGTACTTC. It encodes CASSPGASGRETQYF. The rearrangement uses TRBV5-1 and TRBJ2-5, with D tentatively TRBD2 (6 bases). The CDR3 is 15 amino acids. The V end lost 4 bases, the J end lost 4 bases, and 17 bases lay between the germline ends. From germline, CDR1 is SGHRS and CDR2 YFSETQ.

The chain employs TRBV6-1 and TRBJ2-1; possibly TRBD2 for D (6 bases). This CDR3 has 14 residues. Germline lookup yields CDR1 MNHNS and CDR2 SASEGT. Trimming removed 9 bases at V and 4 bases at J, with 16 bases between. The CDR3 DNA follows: TGTGCCAGTTTGACTAGTAGGGGTTACAATGAGCAGTTCTTC. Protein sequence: CASLTSRGYNEQFF.

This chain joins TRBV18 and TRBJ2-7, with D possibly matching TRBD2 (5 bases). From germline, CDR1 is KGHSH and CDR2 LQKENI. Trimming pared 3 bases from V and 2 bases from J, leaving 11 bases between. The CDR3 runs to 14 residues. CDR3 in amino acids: CASSPGLAAYEQYF. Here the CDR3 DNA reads TGTGCCAGCTCACCCGGACTGGCCGCCTACGAGCAGTACTTC.

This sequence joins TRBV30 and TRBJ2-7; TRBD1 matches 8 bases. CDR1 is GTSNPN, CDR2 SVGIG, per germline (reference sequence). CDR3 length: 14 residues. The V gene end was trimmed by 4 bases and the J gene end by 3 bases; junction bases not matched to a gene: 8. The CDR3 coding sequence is TGTGCCTGGACCCTCCAGGGGGCCAACTACGAGCAGTACTTC. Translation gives CAWTLQGANYEQYF.

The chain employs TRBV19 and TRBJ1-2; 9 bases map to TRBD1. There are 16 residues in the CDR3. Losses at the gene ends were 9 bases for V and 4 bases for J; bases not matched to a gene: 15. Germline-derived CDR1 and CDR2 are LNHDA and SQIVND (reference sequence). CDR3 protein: CASIPGQGVVVYGYTF. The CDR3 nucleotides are TGTGCCAGCATTCCGGGACAGGGAGTCGTCGTCTATGGCTACACCTTC.

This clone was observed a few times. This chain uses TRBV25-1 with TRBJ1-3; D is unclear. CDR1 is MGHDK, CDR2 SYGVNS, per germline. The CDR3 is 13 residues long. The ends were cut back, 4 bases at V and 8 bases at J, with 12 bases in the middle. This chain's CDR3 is CASSAWIADTIYF. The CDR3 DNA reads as TGTGCCAGCAGTGCCTGGATAGCCGACACCATATATTTT. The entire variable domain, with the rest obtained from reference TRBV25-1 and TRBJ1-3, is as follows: EADIYQTPRYLVIGTGKKITLECSQTMGHDKMYWYQQDPGMELHLIHYSYGVNSTEKGDLSSESTVSRIRTEHFPLTLESARPSHTSQYLCASSAWIADTIYFGEGSWLTVV.